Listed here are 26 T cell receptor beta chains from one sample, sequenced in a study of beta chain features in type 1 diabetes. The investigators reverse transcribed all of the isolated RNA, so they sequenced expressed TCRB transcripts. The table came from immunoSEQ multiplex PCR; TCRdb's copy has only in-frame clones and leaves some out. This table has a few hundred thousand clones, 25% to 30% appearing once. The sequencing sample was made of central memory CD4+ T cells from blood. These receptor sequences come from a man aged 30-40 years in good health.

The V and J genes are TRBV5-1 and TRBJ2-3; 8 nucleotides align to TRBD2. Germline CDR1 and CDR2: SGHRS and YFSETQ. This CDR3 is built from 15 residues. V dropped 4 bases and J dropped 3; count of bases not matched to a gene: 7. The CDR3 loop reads CASSHREGRTDTQYF. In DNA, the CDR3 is TGCGCCAGCAGCCACCGGGAGGGGCGGACAGATACGCAGTATTTT.

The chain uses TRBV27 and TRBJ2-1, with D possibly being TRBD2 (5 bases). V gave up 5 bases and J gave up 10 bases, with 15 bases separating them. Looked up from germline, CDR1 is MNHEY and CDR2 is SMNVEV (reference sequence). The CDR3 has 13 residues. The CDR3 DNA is TGTGCCAGCAGTAGGAGGACGTTGGACGAGCAGTTCTTC. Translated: CASSRRTLDEQFF.

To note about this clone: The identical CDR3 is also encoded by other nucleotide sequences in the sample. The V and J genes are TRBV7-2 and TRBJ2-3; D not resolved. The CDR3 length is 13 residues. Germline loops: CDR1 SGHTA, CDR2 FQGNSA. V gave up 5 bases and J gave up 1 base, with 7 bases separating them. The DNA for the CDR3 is TGTGCCAGCAGCCTCTCGCGCACAGATACGCAGTATTTT. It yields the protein CASSLSRTDTQYF.

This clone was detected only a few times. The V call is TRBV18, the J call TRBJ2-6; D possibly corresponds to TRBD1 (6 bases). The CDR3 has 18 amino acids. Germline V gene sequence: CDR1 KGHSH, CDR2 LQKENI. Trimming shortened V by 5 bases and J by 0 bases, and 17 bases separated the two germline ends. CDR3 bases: TGTGCCAGCTCAGTTGACAGGATTTTCAACTCTGGGGCCAACGTCCTGACTTTC. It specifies CASSVDRIFNSGANVLTF.

This chain's CDR3 is CATELLDRGDGYTF. DNA for the CDR3: TGTGCCACCGAACTTCTCGACAGGGGGGATGGCTACACCTTC. V usage is TRBV28 and J usage is TRBJ1-2, with 9 nucleotides matching TRBD1. With V trimmed by 10 bases and J by 6 bases, 12 bases remained unmatched. The CDR3 is made up of 14 amino acids. The germline V gene has CDR1 MDHEN and CDR2 SYDVKM.

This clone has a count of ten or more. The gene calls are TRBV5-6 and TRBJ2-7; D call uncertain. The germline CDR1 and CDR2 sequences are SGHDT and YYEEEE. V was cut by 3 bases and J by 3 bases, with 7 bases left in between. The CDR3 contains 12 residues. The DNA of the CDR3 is TGTGCCAGCAGCTGGGGAAACTACGAGCAGTACTTC. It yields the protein CASSWGNYEQYF.

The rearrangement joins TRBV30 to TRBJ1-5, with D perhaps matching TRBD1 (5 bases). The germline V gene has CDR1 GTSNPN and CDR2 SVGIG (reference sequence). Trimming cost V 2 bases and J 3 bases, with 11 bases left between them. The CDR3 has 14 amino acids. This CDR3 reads CAWSPGLNNQPQHF. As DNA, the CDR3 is TGTGCCTGGAGTCCGGGACTGAACAATCAGCCCCAGCATTTT.

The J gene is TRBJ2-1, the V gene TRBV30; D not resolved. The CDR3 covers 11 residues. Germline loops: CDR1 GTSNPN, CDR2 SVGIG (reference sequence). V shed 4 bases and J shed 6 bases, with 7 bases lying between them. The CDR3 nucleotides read TGTGCCTGGATTCTCCGCAATGAGCAGTTCTTC. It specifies CAWILRNEQFF.

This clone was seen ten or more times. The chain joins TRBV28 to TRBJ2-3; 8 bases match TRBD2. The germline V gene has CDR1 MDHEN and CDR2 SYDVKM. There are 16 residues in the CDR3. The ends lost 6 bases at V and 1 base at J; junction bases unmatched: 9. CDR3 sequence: CASSSFTSGRTDTQYF. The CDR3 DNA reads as TGTGCCAGCAGCTCATTCACTAGCGGACGCACAGATACGCAGTATTTT.

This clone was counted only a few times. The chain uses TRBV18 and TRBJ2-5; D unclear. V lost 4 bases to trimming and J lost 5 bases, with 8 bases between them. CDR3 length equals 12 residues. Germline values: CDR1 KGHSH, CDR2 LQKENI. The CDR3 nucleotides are TGTGCCAGCTCACTCGATGGGGAGACCCAGTACTTC. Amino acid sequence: CASSLDGETQYF. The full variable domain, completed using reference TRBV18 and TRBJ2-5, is NAGVMQNPRHLVRRRGQEARLRCSPMKGHSHVYWYRQLPEEGLKFMVYLQKENIIDESGMPKERFSAEFPKEGPSILRIQQVVRGDSAAYFCASSLDGETQYFGPGTRLLVL.

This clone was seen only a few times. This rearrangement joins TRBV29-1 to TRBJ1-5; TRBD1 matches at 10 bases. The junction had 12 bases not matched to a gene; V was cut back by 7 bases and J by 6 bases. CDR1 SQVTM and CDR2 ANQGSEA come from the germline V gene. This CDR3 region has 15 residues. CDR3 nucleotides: TGCAGCGCAACGCAAGGGACAGGGGCTACTCAGCCCCAGCATTTT. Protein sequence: CSATQGTGATQPQHF.

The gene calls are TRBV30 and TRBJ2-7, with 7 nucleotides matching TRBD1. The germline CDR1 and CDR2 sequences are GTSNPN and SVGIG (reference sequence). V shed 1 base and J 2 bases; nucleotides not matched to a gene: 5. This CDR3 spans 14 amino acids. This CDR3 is CAWSGGQYTYEQYF. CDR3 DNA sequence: TGTGCCTGGAGTGGGGGACAGTACACCTACGAGCAGTACTTC.

The CDR3 region has the DNA TGCAGTGCCCGCGCGGGGGATGAGCAGTTCTTC. Translation: CSARAGDEQFF. The chain carries TRBV20-1 and TRBJ2-1; TRBD2 aligns across 7 bases. The CDR3 loop spans 11 amino acids. Germline CDR1 and CDR2: DFQATT and SNEGSKA (reference sequence). Losses at the gene ends were 6 bases for V and 8 bases for J; bases not matched to a gene: 4.

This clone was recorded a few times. DNA of the CDR3: TGTGCCAGCAGTGGGGACAGGGGGCTCCACAATGAGCAGTTCTTC. This gives the protein CASSGDRGLHNEQFF. The V and J genes are TRBV6-5 and TRBJ2-1, with 12 nucleotides matching TRBD1. V shed 5 bases, J shed 5 bases, and the junction held 4 bases outside the gene matches. The germline gives CDR1 MNHEY, CDR2 SVGAGI. The CDR3 spans 15 residues.

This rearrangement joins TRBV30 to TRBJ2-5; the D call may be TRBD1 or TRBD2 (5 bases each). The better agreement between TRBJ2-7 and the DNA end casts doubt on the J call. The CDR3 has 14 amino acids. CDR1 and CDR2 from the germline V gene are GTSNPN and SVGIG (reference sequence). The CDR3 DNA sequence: TGTGCCTGGAGTGGGGACGGTGCCAACTACGAGCAGTACTTC. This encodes CAWSGDGANYEQYF.

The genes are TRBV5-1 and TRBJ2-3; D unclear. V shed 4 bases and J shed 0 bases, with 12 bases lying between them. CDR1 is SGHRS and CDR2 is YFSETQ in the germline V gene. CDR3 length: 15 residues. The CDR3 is CASSRVGASTDTQYF. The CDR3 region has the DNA TGCGCCAGCAGCCGGGTGGGTGCTAGCACAGATACGCAGTATTTT.

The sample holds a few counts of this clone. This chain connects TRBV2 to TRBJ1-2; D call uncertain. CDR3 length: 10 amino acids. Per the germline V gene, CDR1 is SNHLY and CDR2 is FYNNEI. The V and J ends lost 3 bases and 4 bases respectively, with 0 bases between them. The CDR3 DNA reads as TGTGCCAGCAGTGACTATGGCTACACCTTC. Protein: CASSDYGYTF.

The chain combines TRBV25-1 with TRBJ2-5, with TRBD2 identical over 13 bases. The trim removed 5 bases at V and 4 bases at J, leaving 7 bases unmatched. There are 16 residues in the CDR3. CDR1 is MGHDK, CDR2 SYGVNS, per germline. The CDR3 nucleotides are TGTGCCAGCAGTCGGACTAGCGGGAGTTGGGGAGAGACCCAGTACTTC. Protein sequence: CASSRTSGSWGETQYF.

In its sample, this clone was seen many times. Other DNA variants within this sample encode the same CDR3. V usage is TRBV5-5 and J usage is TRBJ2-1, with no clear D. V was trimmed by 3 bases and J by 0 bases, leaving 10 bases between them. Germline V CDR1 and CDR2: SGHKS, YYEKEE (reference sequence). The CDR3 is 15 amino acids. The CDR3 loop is CASSSDVSSYNEQFF. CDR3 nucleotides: TGTGCCAGCAGCTCGGACGTGAGCTCCTACAATGAGCAGTTCTTC.

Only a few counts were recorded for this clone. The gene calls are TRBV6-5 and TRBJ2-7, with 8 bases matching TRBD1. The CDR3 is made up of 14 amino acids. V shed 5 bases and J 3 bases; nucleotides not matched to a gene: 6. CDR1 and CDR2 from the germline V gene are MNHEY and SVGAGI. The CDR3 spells CASSGGTGFYEQYF. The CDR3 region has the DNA TGTGCCAGCAGTGGGGGGACAGGATTCTACGAGCAGTACTTC.

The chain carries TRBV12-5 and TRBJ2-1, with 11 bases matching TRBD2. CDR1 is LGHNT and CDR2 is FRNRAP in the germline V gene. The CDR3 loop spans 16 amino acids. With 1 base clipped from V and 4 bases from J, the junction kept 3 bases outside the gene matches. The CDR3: CASGLGLAGPYNEQFF. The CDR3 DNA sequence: TGTGCTAGTGGTTTGGGACTAGCGGGGCCTTACAATGAGCAGTTCTTC.

The DNA for the CDR3 is TGTGCCAGCAGCGAGGGACAGACTAATGAAAAACTGTTTTTT. This encodes CASSEGQTNEKLFF. The V call is TRBV5-4, the J call TRBJ1-4; TRBD1 agrees at 7 bases. There are 14 residues in the CDR3. The V gene's germline CDR1 is SGHNT and CDR2 YYREEE (reference sequence). V gave up 4 bases and J gave up 2 bases; unmatched junction bases: 2.

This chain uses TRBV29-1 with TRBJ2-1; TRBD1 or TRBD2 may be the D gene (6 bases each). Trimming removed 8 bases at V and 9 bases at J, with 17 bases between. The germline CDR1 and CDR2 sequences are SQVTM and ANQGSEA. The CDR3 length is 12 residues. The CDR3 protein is CSSQGGGSEQFF. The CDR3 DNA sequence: TGCAGCTCACAGGGCGGAGGGAGTGAGCAGTTCTTC.

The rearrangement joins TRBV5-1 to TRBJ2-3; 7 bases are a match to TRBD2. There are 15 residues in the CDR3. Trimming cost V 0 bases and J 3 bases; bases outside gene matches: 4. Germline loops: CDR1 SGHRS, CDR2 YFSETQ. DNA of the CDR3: TGCGCCAGCAGCTTGGGGCCGGGAGGAACAGATACGCAGTATTTT. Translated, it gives CASSLGPGGTDTQYF. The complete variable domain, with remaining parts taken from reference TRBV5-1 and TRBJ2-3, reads KAGVTQTPRYLIKTRGQQVTLSCSPISGHRSVSWYQQTPGQGLQFLFEYFSETQRNKGNFPGRFSGRQFSNSRSEMNVSTLELGDSALYLCASSLGPGGTDTQYFGPGTRLTVL.

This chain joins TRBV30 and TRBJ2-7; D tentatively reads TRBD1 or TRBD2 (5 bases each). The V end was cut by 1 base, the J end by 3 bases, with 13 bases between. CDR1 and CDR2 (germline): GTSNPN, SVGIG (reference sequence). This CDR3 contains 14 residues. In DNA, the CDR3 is TGTGCCTGGAGTGGGGGGAAGAACTTCTACGAGCAGTACTTC. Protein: CAWSGGKNFYEQYF.

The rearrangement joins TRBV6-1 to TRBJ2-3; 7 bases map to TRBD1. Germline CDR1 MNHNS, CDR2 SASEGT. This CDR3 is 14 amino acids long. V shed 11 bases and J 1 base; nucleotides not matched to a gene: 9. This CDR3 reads CAGDREGGTDTQYF. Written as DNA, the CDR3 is TGTGCCGGCGACAGGGAAGGAGGCACAGATACGCAGTATTTT.